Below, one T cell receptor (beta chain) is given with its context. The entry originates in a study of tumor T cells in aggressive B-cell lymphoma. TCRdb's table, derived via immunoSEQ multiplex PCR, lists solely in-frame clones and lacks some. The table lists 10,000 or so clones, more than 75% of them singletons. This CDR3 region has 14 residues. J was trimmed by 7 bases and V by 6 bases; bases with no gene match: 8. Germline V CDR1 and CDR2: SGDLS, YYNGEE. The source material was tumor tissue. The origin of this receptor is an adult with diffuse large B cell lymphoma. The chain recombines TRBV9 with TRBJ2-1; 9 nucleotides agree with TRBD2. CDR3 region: CASTRGGAGNEQFF. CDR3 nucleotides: TGTGCCAGCACCCGCGGGGGGGCCGGAAATGAGCAGTTCTTC. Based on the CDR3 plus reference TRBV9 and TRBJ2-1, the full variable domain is DSGVTQTPKHLITATGQRVTLRCSPRSGDLSVYWYQQSLDQGLQFLIQYYNGEERAKGNILERFSAQQFPDLHSELNLSSLELGDSALYFCASTRGGAGNEQFFGPGTRLTVL.